This T cell receptor (beta chain) was obtained from a study of metastatic and nonmetastatic thyroid tumors. The overall study: Repertoires of blood and of tissue (tumor or nodule) from malignant and benign thyroid patients were compared.

With V trimmed by 3 bases and J by 3 bases, 7 bases remained unmatched. Germline-derived CDR1 and CDR2 are LNHDA and SQIVND (reference sequence). This CDR3 has 15 amino acids. Study results and limitations: A significant increase in TCR beta diversity was reportedly seen in malignant thyroid tumors relative to benign nodules, in blood and tumor.

This clone was observed many times. Its antigen is unknown. The sample has other DNA sequences that encode this CDR3 too. Authors' methods: What underpinned the distant-metastasis classifier for papillary thyroid cancer was the set of CDR3 differences across clinicopathological groups. With MiXCR, TCRdb reprocessed the PCR reads. For this entry, the V and J calls and clone size follow TCRdb and not the study's own pipeline. The sample contains about 45,000 clones, less than 4.5% of which appear only once. Before thyroid surgery, none of the patients had received any treatment. The sample comprised blood. The sequence came from a female donor with papillary thyroid cancer or a benign thyroid nodule (not recorded which). Some clones in this sample may be carry-over from other donors' samples. This chain connects TRBV19 to TRBJ2-7; 8 positions agree with TRBD1. In nucleotides, the CDR3 is TGTGCCAGTAGTATCTCCCGGGACAGGATCTACGAGCAGTACTTC. Translation: CASSISRDRIYEQYF.